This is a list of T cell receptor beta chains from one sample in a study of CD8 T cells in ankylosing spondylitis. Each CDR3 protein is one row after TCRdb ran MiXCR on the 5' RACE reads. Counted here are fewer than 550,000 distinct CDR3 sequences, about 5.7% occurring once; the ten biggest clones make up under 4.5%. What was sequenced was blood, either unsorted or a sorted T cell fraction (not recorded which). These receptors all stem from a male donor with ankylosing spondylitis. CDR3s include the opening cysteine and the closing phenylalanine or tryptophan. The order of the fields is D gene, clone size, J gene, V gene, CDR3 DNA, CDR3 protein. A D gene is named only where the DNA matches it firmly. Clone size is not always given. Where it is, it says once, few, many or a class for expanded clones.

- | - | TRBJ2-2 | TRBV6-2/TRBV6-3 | TGTGCCAGCAGAAATCTCAGGGCCCCGAACACCGGGGAGCTGTTTTTT | CASRNLRAPNTGELFF
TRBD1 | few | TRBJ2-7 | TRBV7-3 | TGTGCCAGCAGCGTCAGACAGGGTGGCGAGCAGTACTTC | CASSVRQGGEQYF
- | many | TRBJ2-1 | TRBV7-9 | TGTGCCAGCAGCTCAGGGGAACCATACACCGACAATGAGCAGTTCTTC | CASSSGEPYTDNEQFF
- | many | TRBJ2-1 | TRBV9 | TGTGCCAGCAGCGTTCAGGGGAAAAATGAGCAGTTCTTC | CASSVQGKNEQFF
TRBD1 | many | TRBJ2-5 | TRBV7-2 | TGTGCCAGCAGCCCAGGACAGGGATGGTACCAAGAGACCCAGTACTTC | CASSPGQGWYQETQYF
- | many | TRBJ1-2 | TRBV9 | TGTGCCAGCAGCGCGTCCTCCTATGGCTACACCTTC | CASSASSYGYTF
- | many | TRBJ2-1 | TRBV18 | TGTGCCAGCTCACCGGGGTACGACAATGAGCAGTTCTTC | CASSPGYDNEQFF
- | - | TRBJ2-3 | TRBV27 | TGTGCCAGCAGTCTACGACGAGAGGGGACAGATACGCAGTATTTT | CASSLRREGTDTQYF
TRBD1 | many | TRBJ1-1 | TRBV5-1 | TGCGCCAGCAGCTGGCAGGGGGCATCTTCCACTGAAGCTTTCTTT | CASSWQGASSTEAFF
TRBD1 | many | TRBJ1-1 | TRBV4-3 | TGCGCCAGCAGCCAATCCCCCGGGACAGACTTTGAAGCTTTCTTT | CASSQSPGTDFEAFF
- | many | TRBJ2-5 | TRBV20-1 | TGCAGTGCTACTCCAGCGGCGGGTCACTCCCAAGAGACCCAGTACTTC | CSATPAAGHSQETQYF
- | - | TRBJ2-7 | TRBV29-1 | TGCAGCGTGAGATCCACTTACTCCTACGAGCAGTACTTC | CSVRSTYSYEQYF
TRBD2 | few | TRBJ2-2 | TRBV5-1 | TGCGCCAGCAGCTTGCCCCTAGCGGGGGGGCCGGACACCGGGGAGCTGTTTTTT | CASSLPLAGGPDTGELFF
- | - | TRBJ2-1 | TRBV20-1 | TGCAGTGCTAGGGGTTTCGGACAGTCCTACAATGAGCAGTTCTTC | CSARGFGQSYNEQFF
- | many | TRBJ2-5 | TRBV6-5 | TGTGCCAGCAGTTTCTTGGGGCTTGAGACCCAGTACTTC | CASSFLGLETQYF
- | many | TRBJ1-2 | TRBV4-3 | TGCGCCAGCAGCCAAGAAGGAGGCTACACCTTC | CASSQEGGYTF
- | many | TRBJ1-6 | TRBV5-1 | TGCGCCAGCAGCGCTCCAGCCTTGGAAAATTCACCCCTCCACTTT | CASSAPALENSPLHF
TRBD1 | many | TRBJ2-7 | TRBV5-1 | TGCGCCAGCAGCCTAGGGACAGTTGCTTCCTACGAGCAGTACTTC | CASSLGTVASYEQYF
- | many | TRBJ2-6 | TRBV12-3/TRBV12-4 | TGTGCCAGCAGTTGGTCCTCTGGGGCCAACGTCCTGACTTTC | CASSWSSGANVLTF
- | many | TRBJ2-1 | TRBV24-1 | TGTGCCACCAGTTTAAGCGGTCTTGGGGATGAGCAGTTCTTC | CATSLSGLGDEQFF
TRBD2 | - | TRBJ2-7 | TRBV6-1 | TGTGCCAGCAGCGCTGAGATAGCGGGAGTTTGGAAGCAGTACTTC | CASSAEIAGVWKQYF
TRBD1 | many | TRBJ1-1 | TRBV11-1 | TGTGCCAGCAGTTCCTATCGGGACAGTGAAGCTTTCTTT | CASSSYRDSEAFF
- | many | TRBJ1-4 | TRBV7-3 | TGTGCCCGCATATCCCTGAACGGCGGCGTCAATGAAAAACTGTTTTTT | CARISLNGGVNEKLFF
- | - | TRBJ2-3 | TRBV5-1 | TGCGCCAGCAGCTTAGGGGCCGCCCTAGGCACAGATACGCAGTATTTT | CASSLGAALGTDTQYF
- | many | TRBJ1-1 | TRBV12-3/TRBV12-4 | TGTGCCAGCAGTATAGGGGGACCGAAGGCTTTCTTT | CASSIGGPKAFF
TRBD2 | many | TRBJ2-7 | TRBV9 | TGTGCCAGCAGCCCGGGACTAGCGGGAAACTACGAGCAGTACTTC | CASSPGLAGNYEQYF
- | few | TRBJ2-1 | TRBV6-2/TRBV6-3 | TGTGCCAGCGTGATGAGCTCCTACAATGAGCAGTTCTTC | CASVMSSYNEQFF
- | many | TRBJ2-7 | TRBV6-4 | TGTGCCAGCAGTGAACGGACCGGGACTTCCTACGAGCAGTACTTC | CASSERTGTSYEQYF
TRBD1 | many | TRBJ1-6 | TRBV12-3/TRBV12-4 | TGTGCCAGCGGACTTGAGGGGGCTAATTCACCCCTCCACTTT | CASGLEGANSPLHF
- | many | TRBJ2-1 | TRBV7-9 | TGTGCCAGCAGCTTAGTTGGACTGGACAATGAGCAGTTCTTC | CASSLVGLDNEQFF
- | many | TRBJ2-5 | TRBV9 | TGTGCCAGCAGCGTAGTAGGACTCTACGGGGAGACCCAGTACTTC | CASSVVGLYGETQYF
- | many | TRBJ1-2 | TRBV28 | TGTGCCAGCTCCTGGGGGGCGTCTAACTATGGCTACACCTTC | CASSWGASNYGYTF
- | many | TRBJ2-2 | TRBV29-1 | TGCAGCGTTGGCAGGAACACCGGGGAGCTGTTTTTT | CSVGRNTGELFF
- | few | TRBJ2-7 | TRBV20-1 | TGCAGTGCTAGAAGCGGGCGCTCCTACGAGCAGTACTTC | CSARSGRSYEQYF
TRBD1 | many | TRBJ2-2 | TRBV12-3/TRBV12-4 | TGTGCCAGCAATACCAACAGGGGGGACGGGGAGCTGTTTTTT | CASNTNRGDGELFF
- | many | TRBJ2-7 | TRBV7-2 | TGTGCCAGCAGCGACCGACAGTACGAGCAGTACTTC | CASSDRQYEQYF
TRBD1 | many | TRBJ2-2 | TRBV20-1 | TGCAGTGCTGGGAGACAGGGGGCGAACACCGGGGAGCTGTTTTTT | CSAGRQGANTGELFF
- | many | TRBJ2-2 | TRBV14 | TGTGCCAGCAGCCAAGATTCGTGGACCGGGGAGCTGTTTTTT | CASSQDSWTGELFF
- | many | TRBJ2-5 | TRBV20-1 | TGCAGTGCTAGTGACCCCGGGGTGGAGACCCAGTACTTC | CSASDPGVETQYF
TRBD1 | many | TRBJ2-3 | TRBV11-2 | TGTGCCAGCAGCCTATACGGACAGGGTAGCACAGATACGCAGTATTTT | CASSLYGQGSTDTQYF
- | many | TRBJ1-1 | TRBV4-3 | TGCGCCAGCAGCCAACCAGGGTGGGGGAACACTGAAGCTTTCTTT | CASSQPGWGNTEAFF
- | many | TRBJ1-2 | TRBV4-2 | TGTGCCAGCAGCCAAGAGGGGGGTTTCGGCGGCTACACCTTC | CASSQEGGFGGYTF
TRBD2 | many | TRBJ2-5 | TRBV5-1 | TGCGCCAGCAGCTTGATGAGCGGGAGGCAAGAGACCCAGTACTTC | CASSLMSGRQETQYF
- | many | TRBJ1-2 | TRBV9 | TGTGCCAGCAGCGTACCCAGGGGCGACTATGGCTACACCTTC | CASSVPRGDYGYTF
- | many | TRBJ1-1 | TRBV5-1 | TGCGCCAGCAGCCCGGGACCGAAGACTGAAGCTTTCTTT | CASSPGPKTEAFF
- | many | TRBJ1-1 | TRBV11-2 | TGTGCCAGCAGCTTAGATCTGGTGACAGAAGCTTTCTTT | CASSLDLVTEAFF
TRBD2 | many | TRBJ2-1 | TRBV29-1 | TGCAGCGTTGATCTAGCGGGGGCCTACAATGAGCAGTTCTTC | CSVDLAGAYNEQFF
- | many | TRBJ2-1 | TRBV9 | TGTGCCAGCAATGAGGGTTCCCCTTACAATGAGCAGTTCTTC | CASNEGSPYNEQFF
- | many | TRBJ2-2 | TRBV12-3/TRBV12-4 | TGTGCCAGCAGTTTAGTAGGTTCTACCGGGGAGCTGTTTTTT | CASSLVGSTGELFF
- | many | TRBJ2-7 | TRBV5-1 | TGCGCCAGCAGCCCAGGACCGGACCACTACGAGCAGTACTTC | CASSPGPDHYEQYF